Below are 22 T cell receptor beta chains sequenced from a single sample in a study of T-cell memory formation after mild COVID-19. MiXCR, applied by TCRdb to the 5' RACE reads, yields one record per CDR3 protein. The data contain about 180,000 distinct CDR3 sequences, around 20% of them seen just once; the ten biggest clones take up 3.5% to 5%. The source material was PBMCs or a T cell subset sorted from them (not recorded which). The receptors stem from a man between 18 and 29 years old who had mild COVID-19 (a few samples of this study predate the infection). Cell type and time point are not known.

V and J are TRBV7-3 and TRBJ2-1, with D unresolved. The length of the CDR3 is 16 residues. With 1 base removed from V and 0 bases from J, the gap between germline ends came to 10 bases. Germline V CDR1 and CDR2: SGHTA, FQGTGA. The CDR3 DNA reads as TGTGCCAGCAGCTTAAGTTTTGCTAGCTCCTACAATGAGCAGTTCTTC. Protein: CASSLSFASSYNEQFF.

The chain has TRBV9 and TRBJ2-7; 15 bases fit TRBD2. CDR1 is SGDLS, CDR2 YYNGEE, per germline. V lost 3 bases and J lost 0; bases outside the gene matches: 4. The CDR3 runs 17 residues. The CDR3 bases are TGTGCCAGCAGCGCCGGACTAGCGGGGGGGCACTCCTACGAGCAGTACTTC. This encodes CASSAGLAGGHSYEQYF.

The chain employs TRBV6-5 and TRBJ2-7, with 8 nucleotides matching TRBD1. Trimming at V came to 5 bases and at J to 6 bases, leaving 9 bases not matched to a gene. The length of the CDR3 is 14 residues. Germline values: CDR1 MNHEY, CDR2 SVGAGI. The CDR3 DNA reads as TGTGCCAGCAGTCGCGAGGACAGGGCATCCGAGCAGTACTTC. This gives the protein CASSREDRASEQYF.

This clonotype was seen repeatedly, ten times or more. CDR3 protein: CASSPTSGGPKQFF. In DNA, the CDR3 is TGTGCCAGCAGCCCGACTAGCGGGGGGCCCAAGCAGTTCTTC. The gene calls are TRBV7-2 and TRBJ2-1, with TRBD2 identical over 13 bases. Per the germline V gene, CDR1 is SGHTA and CDR2 is FQGNSA. V was pared by 5 bases and J by 11 bases, with 6 bases of the junction left unmatched. The CDR3 length is 14 residues.

This clonotype was detected only a few times. The chain employs TRBV12-3 or TRBV12-4 and TRBJ1-1, with D perhaps TRBD1 (6 bases). V was cut by 3 bases and J by 0 bases, with 11 bases left in between. The CDR3 has 15 amino acids. CDR3: CASSFVTGMNTEAFF. CDR3 nucleotides: TGTGCCAGCAGTTTTGTCACAGGGATGAACACTGAAGCTTTCTTT.

V is TRBV29-1 and J is TRBJ2-7; D not certain. The germline V gene encodes CDR1 SQVTM and CDR2 ANQGSEA. CDR3 size: 12 residues. V gave up 7 bases and J gave up 0 bases, with 10 bases separating them. DNA of the CDR3: TGCAGCGATGAGGACGGCTCCTACGAGCAGTACTTC. Amino acid sequence: CSDEDGSYEQYF.

This clonotype has a handful of counts. V is TRBV12-3 or TRBV12-4 and J is TRBJ2-3; the match to TRBD1 covers 7 bases. This CDR3 is built from 16 residues. J lost 3 bases, V lost 6 bases, and 12 bases had no gene match. CDR3: CASSTSTGFGTDTQYF. CDR3 nucleotides: TGTGCCAGCAGCACATCGACAGGGTTTGGTACAGATACGCAGTATTTT.

This clonotype was detected only a few times. J is TRBJ1-1 and V is TRBV4-1; D not certain. Germline V CDR1 and CDR2: MGHRA, YSYEKL. V shed 0 bases and J shed 5 bases, with 16 bases lying between them. The CDR3 length is 16 residues. In DNA, the CDR3 is TGCGCCAGCAGCCAAGATATAGGCAACGTAAAGACTGAAGCTTTCTTT. Translation gives CASSQDIGNVKTEAFF.

This clonotype was picked up a small number of times. The chain couples TRBV5-1 to TRBJ1-1; 11 positions agree with TRBD1. The CDR3 spans 15 residues. In germline, CDR1 is SGHRS, CDR2 YFSETQ. After removal of 0 bases from V and 5 bases from J, the junction contained 3 bases not matched to a gene. CDR3 bases: TGCGCCAGCAGCTTGGGGACAGGGGGCGGAACTGAAGCTTTCTTT. This gives the protein CASSLGTGGGTEAFF.

This rearrangement joins TRBV12-3 or TRBV12-4 to TRBJ1-1; D is unresolved. Trimming pared 6 bases from V and 11 bases from J, leaving 13 bases between. This CDR3 spans 11 amino acids. The CDR3 region has the DNA TGTGCCAGCAGCCGGGCCTTTGAGGCTTTCTTT. Its protein is CASSRAFEAFF.

This clonotype was detected a few times. The chain has TRBV12-3 or TRBV12-4 and TRBJ1-1; D is unresolved. The CDR3 is made up of 14 amino acids. V was cut by 1 base and J by 8 bases, with 14 bases left in between. Written as DNA, the CDR3 is TGTGCCAGCAGTTTAGAACTAAACCGGGCCGAAGCTTTCTTT. Translated, it gives CASSLELNRAEAFF.

This chain connects TRBV7-9 to TRBJ1-2; possible D gene TRBD1, 5 bases. Between the trimmed V and J ends, which lost 4 bases and 6 bases, there was a span of 12 bases. Per germline, CDR1 SEHNR and CDR2 FQNEAQ (reference sequence). The CDR3 length is 13 residues. CDR3 nucleotide sequence: TGTGCCAGCAGCTGGATACGGGGGGATGGCTACACCTTC. The encoded protein is CASSWIRGDGYTF.

This clonotype has only a few counts. This chain links TRBV11-2 with TRBJ2-1, with 7 bases fitting TRBD1. Germline CDR1 reads SGHAT; CDR2 reads FQNNGV. With 3 bases clipped from V and 5 bases from J, the junction kept 4 bases outside the gene matches. This CDR3 comprises 14 residues. CDR3 bases: TGTGCCAGCAGCTTGCGACAGGGTAACAATGAGCAGTTCTTC. It is translated as CASSLRQGNNEQFF.

The chain employs TRBV12-3 or TRBV12-4 and TRBJ1-2; 10 bases match TRBD1. V lost 2 bases, J lost 3 bases, and 3 bases stayed unmatched. The CDR3 spans 15 residues. The CDR3 reads CASSLRQGAYYGYTF. CDR3 coding DNA: TGTGCCAGCAGTTTACGACAGGGGGCCTACTATGGCTACACCTTC.

This clonotype has at least ten counts. This chain joins TRBV2 and TRBJ2-2; D uncertain. CDR3 length: 11 residues. Trimming cost V 6 bases and J 1 base, with 0 bases left between them. Germline V gene sequence: CDR1 SNHLY, CDR2 FYNNEI. The CDR3 region has the DNA TGTGCCAGCAGGAACACCGGGGAGCTGTTTTTT. Amino acids: CASRNTGELFF.

The chain recombines TRBV4-1 with TRBJ1-2; TRBD1 agrees at 10 bases. The CDR3 length is 16 residues. The ends lost 0 bases at V and 7 bases at J; junction bases unmatched: 8. CDR1 MGHRA and CDR2 YSYEKL come from the germline V gene. The DNA for the CDR3 is TGCGCCAGCAGCCAAGATGGAGGGACAGGGGCTCCTGGCTACACCTTC. Translated, it gives CASSQDGGTGAPGYTF.

CDR3 coding DNA: TGTGCCAGCAGACAGGGAGGAGACACTGAAGCTTTCTTT. Translated: CASRQGGDTEAFF. The chain carries TRBV7-2 and TRBJ1-1, with D maybe TRBD1 (6 bases). Trimming stripped 6 bases from V and 3 bases from J, with 11 bases between. The CDR3 runs to 13 residues. The V gene's germline CDR1 is SGHTA and CDR2 FQGNSA.

The J gene is TRBJ1-5, the V gene TRBV19, with TRBD1 as a possible D gene (5 bases). The V and J ends lost 5 bases and 5 bases respectively, with 16 bases between them. The CDR3 length is 15 residues. CDR1 is LNHDA and CDR2 is SQIVND in the germline V gene (reference sequence). For the CDR3, the DNA is TGTGCCAGTAGTCCCCCCCCGGCAGGGCATCAGCCCCAGCATTTT. It yields the protein CASSPPPAGHQPQHF.

This clonotype was seen more than once but under ten times. The rearrangement uses TRBV9 and TRBJ2-1, with D perhaps matching TRBD2 (5 bases). This CDR3 spans 15 amino acids. Trimming took 0 bases from V and 5 from J, leaving 12 bases between them. CDR1 and CDR2 (germline): SGDLS, YYNGEE. The DNA for the CDR3 is TGTGCCAGCAGCGTAGATCGGGGAGTAGACAATGAGCAGTTCTTC. Encoded protein: CASSVDRGVDNEQFF.

On this clonotype: At one of its ends the junction is not consistent with the germline gene, which may arise from a read error. The gene calls are TRBV6-5 and TRBJ1-5, with 8 nucleotides matching TRBD1. The germline gives CDR1 MNHEY, CDR2 SVGAGI. There are 15 residues in the CDR3. The CDR3 nucleotides read TGTGCCAGCGGCCCAAGGGCAGGGGGCGATCAGCCCCAGCGTTTT. It yields the protein CASGPRAGGDQPQRF.

This sequence joins TRBV7-3 and TRBJ2-2; a weak D match, TRBD1 (5 bases). The CDR3 spans 14 residues. V gave up 5 bases and J gave up 4 bases, with 11 bases separating them. CDR1 SGHTA and CDR2 FQGTGA come from the germline V gene. CDR3 sequence (DNA): TGTGCCAGCAGCCGTGACAGCGTCACCGGGGAGCTGTTTTTT. Translating it yields CASSRDSVTGELFF.

This clonotype was observed a handful of times. V is TRBV6-2 or TRBV6-3 and J is TRBJ1-1, with 7 bases that match TRBD1. There are 15 residues in the CDR3. Germline V gives CDR1 MNHEY, CDR2 SVGEGT. The J segment lost 1 base and the V segment lost 0 bases, leaving 2 bases of the junction unmatched. CDR3: CASSYSGTANTEAFF. For the CDR3, the DNA is TGTGCCAGCAGTTACTCCGGGACAGCGAACACTGAAGCTTTCTTT.